This entry features one T cell receptor (beta chain) sequence. J gave up 3 bases and V 6 bases, and 5 bases lay outside the gene matches. CDR1 and CDR2 from the germline V gene are MNHEY and SVGEGT. The CDR3 has 13 amino acids. This sample is drawn from a study of vaccination and CD4 T cells after COVID-19. In the study overall: Post-vaccination specimens were collected at a median of 72 days following dose two (range 14 to 241).

TCRdb used MiXCR to reprocess the PCR reads, holding one entry per CDR3 protein. Of 20,000 to 25,000 distinct CDR3 sequences listed, roughly 64% are singletons. The sample was CD4+ T cells from blood, taken before SARS-CoV-2 vaccination. The receptor's source is a human donor who had recovered from COVID-19. The rearrangement uses TRBV6-2 or TRBV6-3 and TRBJ2-7, with 7 bases that match TRBD1. The CDR3 DNA is TGTGCCAGCAGGGCAACAGGGGTCTACGAGCAGTACTTC. The encoded protein is CASRATGVYEQYF.